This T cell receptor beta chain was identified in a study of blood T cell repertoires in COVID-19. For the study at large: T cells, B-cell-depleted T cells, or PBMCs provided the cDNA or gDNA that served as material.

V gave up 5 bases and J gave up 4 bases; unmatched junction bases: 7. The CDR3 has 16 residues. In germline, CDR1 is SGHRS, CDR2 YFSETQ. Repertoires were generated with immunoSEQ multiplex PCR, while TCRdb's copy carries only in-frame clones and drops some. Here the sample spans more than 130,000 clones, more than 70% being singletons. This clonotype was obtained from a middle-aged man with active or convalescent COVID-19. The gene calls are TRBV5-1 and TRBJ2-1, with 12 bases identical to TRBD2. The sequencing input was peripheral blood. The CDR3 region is CASSLHGTSGYNEQFF. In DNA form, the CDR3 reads TGCGCCAGCAGTTTACACGGGACTAGCGGGTACAATGAGCAGTTCTTC.